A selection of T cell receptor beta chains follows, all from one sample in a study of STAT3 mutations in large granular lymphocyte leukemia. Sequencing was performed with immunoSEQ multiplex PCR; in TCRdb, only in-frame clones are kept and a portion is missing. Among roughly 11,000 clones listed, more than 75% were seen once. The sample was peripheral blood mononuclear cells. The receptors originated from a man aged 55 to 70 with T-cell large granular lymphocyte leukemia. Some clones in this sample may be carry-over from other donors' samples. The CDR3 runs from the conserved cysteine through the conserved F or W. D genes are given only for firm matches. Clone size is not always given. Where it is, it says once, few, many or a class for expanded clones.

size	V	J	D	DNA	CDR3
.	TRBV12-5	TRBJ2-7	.	TGTGCTAGTGGTCCGGGACCCAGGAGCTCCTACGAGCAGTACTTC	CASGPGPRSSYEQYF
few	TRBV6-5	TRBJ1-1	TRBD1	TGTGCCAGCAGACTCATAGGACAGGGGAACACTGAAGCTTTCTTT	CASRLIGQGNTEAFF
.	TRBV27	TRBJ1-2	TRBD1	TGTGCCAGCAGTCCCCGACAGGGGAATAACTATGGCTACACCTTC	CASSPRQGNNYGYTF
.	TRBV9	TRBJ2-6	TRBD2	TGTGCCAGCAGCGGGGGACTAGCGGGTTTCTCTGGGGCCAACGTCCTGACTTTC	CASSGGLAGFSGANVLTF
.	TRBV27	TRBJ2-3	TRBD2	TGTGCCAGCAGTCCGAAAGGGACTAGCGGCTATACAGATACGCAGTATTTT	CASSPKGTSGYTDTQYF
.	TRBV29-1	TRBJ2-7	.	TGCAGCGTTGTGGCTAGTCTGGGTGAGCAGTACTTC	CSVVASLGEQYF
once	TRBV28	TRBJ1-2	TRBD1	TGTGCCACATATTTAGGACAGGCCGCCTCTCTTTATGGCTACACCTTC	CATYLGQAASLYGYTF
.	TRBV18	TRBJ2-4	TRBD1	TGTGCCAGCTCACCTGCGGACAGGGTGCGAAACATTCAGTACTTC	CASSPADRVRNIQYF
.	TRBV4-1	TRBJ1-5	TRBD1	TGCGCCAGCAGCCAAGATGGGGGACAGATGGGCAATCAGCCCCAGCATTTT	CASSQDGGQMGNQPQHF
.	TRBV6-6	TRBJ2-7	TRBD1	TGTGCCAGCAGCGGACAGGGCGTGGGGGTCGAGCAGTACTTC	CASSGQGVGVEQYF
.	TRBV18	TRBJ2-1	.	TGTGCCAGCTCATATACACCGAGCTCCTACAATGAGCAGTTCTTC	CASSYTPSSYNEQFF
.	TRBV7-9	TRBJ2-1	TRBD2	TGTGCCAGCAGCTCCCCGAGGCGTGGGAGGGCCTTCGGCGATGAGCAGTTCTTC	CASSSPRRGRAFGDEQFF
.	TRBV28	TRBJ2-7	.	TGTGCCAGCAACGAGGGAAGGACCTACGAGCAGTACTTC	CASNEGRTYEQYF
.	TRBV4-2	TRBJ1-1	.	TGTGCCAGCAGCCAAGTGGGGACTGAAGCTTTCTTT	CASSQVGTEAFF
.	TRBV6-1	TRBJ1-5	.	TGTGCCAGCAGTGAAGCGATGAGAGACAATCAGCCCCAGCATTTT	CASSEAMRDNQPQHF
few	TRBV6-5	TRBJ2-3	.	TGTGCCACCGGACTAAGGGCAAGCACAGATACGCAGTATTTT	CATGLRASTDTQYF
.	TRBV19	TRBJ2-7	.	TGTGCCAGTAGTATGATTTCAGGGAACTCCTACGAGCAGTACTTC	CASSMISGNSYEQYF